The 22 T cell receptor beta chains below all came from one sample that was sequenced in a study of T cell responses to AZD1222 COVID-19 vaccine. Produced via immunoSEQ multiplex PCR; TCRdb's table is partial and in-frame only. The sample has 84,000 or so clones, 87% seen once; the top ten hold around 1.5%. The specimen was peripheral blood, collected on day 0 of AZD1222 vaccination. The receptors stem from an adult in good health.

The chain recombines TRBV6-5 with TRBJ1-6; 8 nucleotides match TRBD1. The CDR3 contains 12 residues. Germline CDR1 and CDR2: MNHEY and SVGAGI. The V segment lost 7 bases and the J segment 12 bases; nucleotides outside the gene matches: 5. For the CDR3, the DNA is TGTGCCAGCAACCAACAGGGGGAACCCCTCCACTTT. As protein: CASNQQGEPLHF.

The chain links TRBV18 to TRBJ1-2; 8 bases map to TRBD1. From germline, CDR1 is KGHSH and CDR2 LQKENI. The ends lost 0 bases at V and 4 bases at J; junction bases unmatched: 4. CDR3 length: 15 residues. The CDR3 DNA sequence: TGTGCCAGCTCACCACCGGGACAGGCGGGCTATGGCTACACCTTC. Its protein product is CASSPPGQAGYGYTF. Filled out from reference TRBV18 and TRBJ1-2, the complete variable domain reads NAGVMQNPRHLVRRRGQEARLRCSPMKGHSHVYWYRQLPEEGLKFMVYLQKENIIDESGMPKERFSAEFPKEGPSILRIQQVVRGDSAAYFCASSPPGQAGYGYTFGSGTRLTVV.

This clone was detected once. In nucleotides, the CDR3 is TGTGCCAGCACGAGTACGGTGGCCCCTGAAGCTTTCTTT. The encoded protein is CASTSTVAPEAFF. The chain employs TRBV6-6 and TRBJ1-1; D gene unclear. CDR3 length equals 13 residues. Trimming shortened V by 7 bases and J by 6 bases, and 15 bases separated the two germline ends. The germline gives CDR1 MNHNY, CDR2 SVGAGI (reference sequence).

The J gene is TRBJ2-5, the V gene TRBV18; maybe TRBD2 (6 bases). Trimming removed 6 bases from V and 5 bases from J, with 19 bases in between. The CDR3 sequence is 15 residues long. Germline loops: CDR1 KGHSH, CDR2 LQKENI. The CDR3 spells CASSPGTGEIETQYF. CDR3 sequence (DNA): TGTGCCAGCTCTCCCGGGACTGGTGAGATTGAGACCCAGTACTTC.

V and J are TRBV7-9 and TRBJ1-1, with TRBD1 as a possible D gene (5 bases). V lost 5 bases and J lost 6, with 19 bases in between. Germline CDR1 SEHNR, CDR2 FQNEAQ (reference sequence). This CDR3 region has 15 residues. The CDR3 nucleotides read TGTGCCAGCAGCCTCGAGGGAAGGGGATGGGCTGAAGCTTTCTTT. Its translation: CASSLEGRGWAEAFF.

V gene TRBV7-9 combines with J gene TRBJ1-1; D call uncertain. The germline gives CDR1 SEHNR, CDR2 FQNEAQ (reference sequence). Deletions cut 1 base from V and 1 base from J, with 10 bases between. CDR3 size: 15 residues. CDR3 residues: CASSLVQATNTEAFF. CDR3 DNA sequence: TGTGCCAGCAGCTTAGTGCAGGCTACGAACACTGAAGCTTTCTTT.

The CDR3 protein is CASSIGTSGSYNEQFF. In DNA, the CDR3 is TGTGCCAGCAGCATTGGGACTAGCGGGTCTTACAATGAGCAGTTCTTC. The rearrangement uses TRBV4-2 and TRBJ2-1; 12 nucleotides line up with TRBD2. The CDR3 covers 16 residues. J was trimmed by 4 bases and V by 5 bases; bases with no gene match: 6. Germline V gene lookup returns CDR1 LGHNA and CDR2 YNFKEQ.

CDR3 region: CASRGGTGVNQPQHF. The DNA for the CDR3 is TGTGCCAGCAGAGGCGGGACAGGGGTAAATCAGCCCCAGCATTTT. J is TRBJ1-5 and V is TRBV7-2, with TRBD1 matching 10 bases. Germline CDR1 reads SGHTA; CDR2 reads FQGNSA. The CDR3 covers 15 residues. V was clipped by 6 bases and J by 4 bases; unmatched bases: 6.

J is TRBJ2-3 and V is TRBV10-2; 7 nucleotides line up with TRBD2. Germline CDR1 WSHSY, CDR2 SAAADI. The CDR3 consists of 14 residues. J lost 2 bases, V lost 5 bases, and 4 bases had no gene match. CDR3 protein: CASSWGTNTDTQYF. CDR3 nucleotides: TGCGCCAGCAGTTGGGGGACTAACACAGATACGCAGTATTTT.

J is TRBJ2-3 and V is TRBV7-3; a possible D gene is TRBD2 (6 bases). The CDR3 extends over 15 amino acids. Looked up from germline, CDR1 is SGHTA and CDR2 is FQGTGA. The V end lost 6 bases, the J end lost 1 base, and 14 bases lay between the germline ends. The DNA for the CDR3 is TGTGCCAGCAGTCTTGCCGGGACTCGCACAGATACGCAGTATTTT. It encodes CASSLAGTRTDTQYF.

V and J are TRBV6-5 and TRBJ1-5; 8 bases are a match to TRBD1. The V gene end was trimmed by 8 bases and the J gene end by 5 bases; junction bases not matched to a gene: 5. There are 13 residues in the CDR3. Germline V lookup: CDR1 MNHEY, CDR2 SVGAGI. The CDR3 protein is CASRARGHQPQHF. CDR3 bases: TGTGCCAGCCGGGCCAGGGGGCATCAGCCCCAGCATTTT.

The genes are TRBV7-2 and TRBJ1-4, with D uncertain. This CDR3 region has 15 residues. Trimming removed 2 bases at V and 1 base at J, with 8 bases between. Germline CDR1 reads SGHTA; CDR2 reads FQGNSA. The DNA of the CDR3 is TGTGCCAGCAGCTTAAACACGGGAACTAATGAAAAACTGTTTTTT. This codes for CASSLNTGTNEKLFF.

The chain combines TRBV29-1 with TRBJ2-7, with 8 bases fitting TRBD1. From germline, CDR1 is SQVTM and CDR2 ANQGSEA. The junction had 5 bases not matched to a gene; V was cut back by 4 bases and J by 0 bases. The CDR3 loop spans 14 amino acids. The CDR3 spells CSVARTGFSYEQYF. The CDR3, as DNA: TGCAGCGTTGCCAGGACAGGGTTCTCCTACGAGCAGTACTTC.

The CDR3 loop reads CASSYPGLAGGNEQFF. The CDR3 DNA sequence: TGTGCCAGCAGTTACCCGGGACTAGCGGGAGGCAATGAGCAGTTCTTC. This sequence joins TRBV6-6 and TRBJ2-1; 15 bases match TRBD2. After removal of 2 bases from V and 6 bases from J, the junction contained 2 bases not matched to a gene. Germline CDR1 is MNHNY and CDR2 is SVGAGI (reference sequence). The CDR3 extends over 16 amino acids.

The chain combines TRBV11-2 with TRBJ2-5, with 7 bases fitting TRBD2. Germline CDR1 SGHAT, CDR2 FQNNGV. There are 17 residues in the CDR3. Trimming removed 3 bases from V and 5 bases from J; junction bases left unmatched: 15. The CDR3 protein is CASSFGEGLGFRETQYF. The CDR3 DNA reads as TGTGCCAGCAGCTTCGGGGAGGGCCTTGGCTTTAGGGAGACCCAGTACTTC.

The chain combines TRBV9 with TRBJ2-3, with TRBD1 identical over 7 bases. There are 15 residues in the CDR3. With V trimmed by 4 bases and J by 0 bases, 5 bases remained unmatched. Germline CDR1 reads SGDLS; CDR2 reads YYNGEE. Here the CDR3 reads CASSPRTGSTDTQYF. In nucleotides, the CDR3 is TGTGCCAGCAGCCCCCGGACAGGAAGCACAGATACGCAGTATTTT.

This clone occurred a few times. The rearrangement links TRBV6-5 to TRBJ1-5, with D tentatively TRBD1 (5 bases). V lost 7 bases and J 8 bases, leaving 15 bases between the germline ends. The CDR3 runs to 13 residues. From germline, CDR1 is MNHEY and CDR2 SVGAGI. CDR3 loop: CASKSQGGEPQHF. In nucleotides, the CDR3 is TGTGCCAGCAAGAGCCAGGGAGGGGAGCCCCAGCATTTT.

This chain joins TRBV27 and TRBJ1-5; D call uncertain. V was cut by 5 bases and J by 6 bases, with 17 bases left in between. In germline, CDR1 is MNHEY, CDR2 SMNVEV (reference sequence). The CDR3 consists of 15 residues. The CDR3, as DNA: TGTGCCAGCAGTACCAGGTTAATTAATGGTCAGCCCCAGCATTTT. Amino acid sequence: CASSTRLINGQPQHF.

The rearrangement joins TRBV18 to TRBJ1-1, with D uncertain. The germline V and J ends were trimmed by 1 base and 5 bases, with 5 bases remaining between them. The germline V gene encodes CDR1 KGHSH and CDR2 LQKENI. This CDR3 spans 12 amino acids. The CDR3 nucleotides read TGTGCCAGCTCACCACGACCGACTGAAGCTTTCTTT. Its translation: CASSPRPTEAFF.

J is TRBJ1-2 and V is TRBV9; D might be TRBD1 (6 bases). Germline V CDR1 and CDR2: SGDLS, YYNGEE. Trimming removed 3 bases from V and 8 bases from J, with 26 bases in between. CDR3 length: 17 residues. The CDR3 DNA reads TGTGCCAGCAGCGAGATGATATCGGGGGACCAGGGGAGGGGCTACACCTTC. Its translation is CASSEMISGDQGRGYTF.

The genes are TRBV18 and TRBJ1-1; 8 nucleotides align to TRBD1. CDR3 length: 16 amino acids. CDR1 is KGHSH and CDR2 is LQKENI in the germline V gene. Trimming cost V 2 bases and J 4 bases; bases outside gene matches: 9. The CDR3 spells CASSPGQQGVGTEAFF. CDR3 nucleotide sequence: TGTGCCAGCTCACCAGGGCAACAGGGGGTGGGCACTGAAGCTTTCTTT.

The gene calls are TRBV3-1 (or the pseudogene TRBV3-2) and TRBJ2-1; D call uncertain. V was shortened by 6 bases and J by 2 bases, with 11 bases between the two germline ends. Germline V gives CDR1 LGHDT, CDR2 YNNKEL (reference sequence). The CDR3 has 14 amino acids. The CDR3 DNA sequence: TGTGCCAGCAGTGATCGCGGCCCCTACAATGAGCAGTTCTTC. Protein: CASSDRGPYNEQFF.